This is a list of T cell receptor beta chains from one sample in a study of cytomegalovirus exposure and HLA in healthy donors. Measured with immunoSEQ multiplex PCR; TCRdb has only the in-frame clones, and not every one. Of roughly 200,000 clones listed, around four fifths are singletons. Sequenced input: PBMCs. These receptors all stem from a middle-aged man in good health and CMV-seropositive. The CDR3 runs from the conserved cysteine through the conserved F or W. Fields, in order: V gene, J gene, clone size, D gene, CDR3 DNA, CDR3 protein. A D gene is named only where the DNA matches it firmly. A row's size may be missing; if present it is once, few, many or a size class.

TRBV5-6,TRBJ2-1,.,TRBD2,TGTGCCAGCAGCTTGCCGGGACTAGCGGGGTACAATGAGCAGTTCTTC,CASSLPGLAGYNEQFF
TRBV27,TRBJ1-4,.,.,TGTGCCAGCAGGCCAGGGGTTTGGGGCAACAGTAATGAAAAACTGTTTTTT,CASRPGVWGNSNEKLFF
TRBV6-6,TRBJ2-1,.,.,TGTGCCAGCGGTCTCCTAGGGGCAGCCAATGAGCAGTTCTTC,CASGLLGAANEQFF
TRBV5-1,TRBJ2-2,.,TRBD2,TGCGCCAGCAGCTTAAGACTAGCGGGAGGTTCGAACACCGGGGAGCTGTTTTTT,CASSLRLAGGSNTGELFF
TRBV5-5,TRBJ2-7,.,TRBD2,TGTGCCAGCAGCCCGACTAGCGGGAGAAACGAGCAGTACTTC,CASSPTSGRNEQYF
TRBV5-6,TRBJ1-2,.,TRBD1,TGTGCCAGCAGCTTGAGGACAGGGAGCTACACCTTC,CASSLRTGSYTF
TRBV27,TRBJ2-7,.,.,TGTGCCAGCAGTTCGTCACTAGGGCCCTACGAGCAGTACTTC,CASSSSLGPYEQYF
TRBV7-8,TRBJ1-2,.,.,TGTGCCAGCAGCTTTTTTGGAGGGTCGCCTGGTGGCTACACCTTC,CASSFFGGSPGGYTF
TRBV2,TRBJ1-1,.,.,TGTGCCAGCAGTGAACAGGGGAATACTGAAGCTTTCTTT,CASSEQGNTEAFF
TRBV6-5,TRBJ1-1,few,.,TGTGCCAGCAGTCTAACGGGGGGGACTGGCACTGAAGCTTTCTTT,CASSLTGGTGTEAFF
TRBV5-1,TRBJ1-2,.,.,TGCGCCAGCAGGACAGGAGCGGACTATGGCTACACCTTC,CASRTGADYGYTF
TRBV6-6,TRBJ2-7,.,TRBD2,TGTGCCACCCAGACTAGCGGGAGTTACGAGCAGTACTTC,CATQTSGSYEQYF
TRBV6-6,TRBJ2-2,.,.,TGTGCCAGCAGTTACATCGGGGGGAACACCGGGGAGCTGTTTTTT,CASSYIGGNTGELFF
TRBV7-9,TRBJ1-6,once,.,TGTGCCAGCAGCTTAGGCAGGGCCGATAATTCACCCCTCCACTTT,CASSLGRADNSPLHF
TRBV19,TRBJ2-3,once,TRBD2,TGTGCCAGCGTAGCGGGAGGGACAGATACGCAGTATTTT,CASVAGGTDTQYF
TRBV14,TRBJ2-7,.,TRBD1,TGTGCCAGCAGCCTCGACAGGGGATCTTCCTACGAGCAGTACTTC,CASSLDRGSSYEQYF
TRBV28,TRBJ1-1,.,TRBD1,TGTGCCAGCAGTCGGACAGGGGACACTGAAGCTTTCTTT,CASSRTGDTEAFF
TRBV11-3,TRBJ2-2,.,TRBD2,TGTGCCAGCAGCCGGACTAGCGTATTCGGCGGGGAGCTGTTTTTT,CASSRTSVFGGELFF
TRBV28,TRBJ1-1,.,.,TGTGCCAGCAGCCTGACAGAGAACACTGAAGCTTTCTTT,CASSLTENTEAFF
TRBV27,TRBJ1-5,.,.,TGTGCCAGCAGTCGGACAGTTCTTAGCAATCAGCCCCAGCATTTT,CASSRTVLSNQPQHF
TRBV28,TRBJ1-1,.,TRBD1,TGTGCCAGCAGGGGACAGCACACTGAAGCTTTCTTT,CASRGQHTEAFF
TRBV11-3,TRBJ2-2,.,.,TGTGCCAGCAGCTTAGATCCTGGACTTAACACCGGGGAGCTGTTTTTT,CASSLDPGLNTGELFF
TRBV5-1,TRBJ2-7,.,.,TGCGCCAGCAGTCCCGTGAGCCGGGAAACGGGTGAGCAGTACTTC,CASSPVSRETGEQYF
TRBV18,TRBJ2-2,.,.,TGTGCCAGCTCACTTGGTCCGAGCTCCGGGGAGCTGTTTTTT,CASSLGPSSGELFF
TRBV19,TRBJ2-5,.,TRBD1,TGTGCCAGTAGTCCCGGACAGGGAAGTCAAGAGACCCAGTACTTC,CASSPGQGSQETQYF
TRBV5-1,TRBJ2-7,.,.,TGCGCCAGCAGCACTGGTTCGGTGGACGAGCAGTACTTC,CASSTGSVDEQYF
TRBV5-5,TRBJ2-7,.,.,TGTGCCAGCAGCACGGGAGGACAGCGGTCCTACGAGCAGTACTTC,CASSTGGQRSYEQYF
TRBV27,TRBJ2-1,.,TRBD2,TGTGCCAGCAGTCTCAGAACCGGACTAGCCTTTGACAATGAGCAGTTCTTC,CASSLRTGLAFDNEQFF
TRBV7-2,TRBJ2-3,.,TRBD2,TGTGCCAGCAGCTTAGGCGGGGGGGGCCTGGATACGCAGTATTTT,CASSLGGGGLDTQYF
TRBV7-9,TRBJ2-1,.,TRBD2,TGTGCCAGCAGCTTAGTGGCGGGAGGGCTTATGAATGAGCAGTTCTTC,CASSLVAGGLMNEQFF
TRBV10-3,TRBJ2-1,.,TRBD2,TGTGCCATCAGTGAGTCGGGCCTGACCGGGAGGTCTAGTGAGCAGTTCTTC,CAISESGLTGRSSEQFF
TRBV4-2,TRBJ2-7,.,TRBD2,TGTGCCAGCAGCCAAGAACCCAGCGGGAGGGTTTATTACGAGCAGTACTTC,CASSQEPSGRVYYEQYF
TRBV7-8,TRBJ2-7,.,.,TGTGCCAGCAGCTTAGGACAGTTGAACTTC,CASSLGQLNF
TRBV28,TRBJ2-2,.,TRBD1,TGTGCCAGCAGCCGCATGGACAGGGACACCGGGGAGCTGTTTTTT,CASSRMDRDTGELFF
TRBV5-1,TRBJ2-2,once,TRBD2,TGCGCCAGCAGCCCTGCGGGAGCCGGCACCGGGGAGCTGTTTTTT,CASSPAGAGTGELFF
TRBV4-1,TRBJ2-3,.,TRBD1,TGCGCCAGCAGCTTACAGGGGGCAGATACGCAGTATTTT,CASSLQGADTQYF
TRBV30,TRBJ1-6,once,.,TGTGCCTGGAGTGAGGCAGGGTGGTACTCACCCCTCCACTTT,CAWSEAGWYSPLHF
TRBV5-4,TRBJ1-1,.,.,TGTGCCAGCAGCTTGGACCCAGGCAGGAACACTGAAGCTTTCTTT,CASSLDPGRNTEAFF
TRBV9,TRBJ2-7,.,TRBD2,TGTGCCAGCAGCGGTAGGGAGGGCTACGAGCAGTACTTC,CASSGREGYEQYF
TRBV11-1,TRBJ1-1,.,.,TGTGCCAGCAGTCTACAGAGTATGAACACTGAAGCTTTCTTT,CASSLQSMNTEAFF
TRBV7-8,TRBJ2-7,.,.,TGTGCCAGCAGCTTAAGGGGGACACCTTCCTACGAGCAGTACTTC,CASSLRGTPSYEQYF
TRBV21-1,TRBJ1-6,once,.,TGTGCCAGCCCGGCCGGGCGGGGCTGGTATTCACCCCTCCACTTT,CASPAGRGWYSPLHF
TRBV11-2,TRBJ2-3,.,TRBD1,TGTGCCAGCAGCTCATCCGGGACAGGGAGTGTTGGCACAGATACGCAGTATTTT,CASSSSGTGSVGTDTQYF
TRBV5-6,TRBJ1-5,.,TRBD1,TGTGCCAGCAGCTTACGACAGGGTGGGAATCAGCCCCAGCATTTT,CASSLRQGGNQPQHF
TRBV9,TRBJ1-1,.,TRBD1,TGTGCCAGCAGCGCCGATCGGGACAGGTTGAACACTGAAGCTTTCTTT,CASSADRDRLNTEAFF
TRBV5-1,TRBJ1-1,.,.,TGCGCCAGCAGCTTTACAGTAACGAACACTGAAGCTTTCTTT,CASSFTVTNTEAFF
TRBV5-4,TRBJ1-3,.,.,TGTGCCAGCAGCCGTGGAGGGAAAGGAAACACCATATATTTT,CASSRGGKGNTIYF
TRBV10-3,TRBJ2-7,.,.,TGTGCCATCAGCGTATTACAGGGCGGGCTCTACGAGCAGTACTTC,CAISVLQGGLYEQYF
TRBV15,TRBJ2-7,.,TRBD1,TGTGCCACCAGCAGAGTCTGGACAGGGGAATACGAGCAGTACTTC,CATSRVWTGEYEQYF
TRBV2,TRBJ2-3,once,.,TGTGCCACAACGCGGTTAACTAGCACAGATACGCAGTATTTT,CATTRLTSTDTQYF
TRBV7-8,TRBJ2-7,once,TRBD2,TGTGCCAGCAGGGAGACGGCGGGGGAGATAGGGGCGTTCTACGAGCAGTACTTC,CASRETAGEIGAFYEQYF
TRBV5-1,TRBJ2-7,.,TRBD1,TGCGCCAGCAGCTTGGCGGGGACAGGGACCGTTTACGAGCAGTACTTC,CASSLAGTGTVYEQYF
TRBV15,TRBJ2-7,.,.,TGTGCCACCAGCACCGGTCAAACGAGCGGGGAGCAGTACTTC,CATSTGQTSGEQYF
TRBV30,TRBJ2-3,.,.,TGTGCCTGGAGTGCTGGACTCGGGGGGCGTACGCAGTATTTT,CAWSAGLGGRTQYF
TRBV5-1,TRBJ2-7,.,TRBD2,TGCGCCAGCAGCTTGGTAGCGGGCTCCTACGAGCAGTACTTC,CASSLVAGSYEQYF
TRBV29-1,TRBJ2-3,.,TRBD2,TGCAGCGTTCGGACTAGCGGGAGGGCCTTATGGAGCACAGATACGCAGTATTTT,CSVRTSGRALWSTDTQYF
TRBV7-9,TRBJ2-7,.,.,TGTGCCAGCCGGGGGTTCGGGAACTACGAGCAGTACTTC,CASRGFGNYEQYF